This T cell receptor beta chain was identified in a study of blood T cell repertoires in COVID-19. Background on the study: Sites across the United States, Italy and Spain contributed samples from acute and convalescent COVID-19. The analysed material was cDNA or gDNA that came from T cells, B-cell-depleted T cells, or PBMCs.

The sample holds many counts of this clone. The CDR3 covers 16 residues. Unmatched junction bases numbered 5, after V lost 0 bases and J lost 3 bases. Germline assignment: CDR1 SGHTS and CDR2 YDEGEE. Original processing methods: Reference gene primer amplification in the assay estimated nucleated cell counts. TCRdb's copy holds only in-frame clones and misses some; the assay was immunoSEQ multiplex PCR. Clone size and V and J calls were adopted from that table, with D and trimming inferred from the DNA. Seen here are over 150,000 clones, around 79% observed once, and the top ten hold more than 25%. The sequenced material came from peripheral blood. This chain connects TRBV5-8 to TRBJ2-2, with 7 bases aligning to TRBD2. The sequence came from a woman aged 70-85 years with acute or convalescent COVID-19. The CDR3: CASSLDPGGDTGELFF. CDR3 sequence (DNA): TGTGCCAGCAGCTTGGATCCGGGAGGCGACACCGGGGAGCTGTTTTTT.